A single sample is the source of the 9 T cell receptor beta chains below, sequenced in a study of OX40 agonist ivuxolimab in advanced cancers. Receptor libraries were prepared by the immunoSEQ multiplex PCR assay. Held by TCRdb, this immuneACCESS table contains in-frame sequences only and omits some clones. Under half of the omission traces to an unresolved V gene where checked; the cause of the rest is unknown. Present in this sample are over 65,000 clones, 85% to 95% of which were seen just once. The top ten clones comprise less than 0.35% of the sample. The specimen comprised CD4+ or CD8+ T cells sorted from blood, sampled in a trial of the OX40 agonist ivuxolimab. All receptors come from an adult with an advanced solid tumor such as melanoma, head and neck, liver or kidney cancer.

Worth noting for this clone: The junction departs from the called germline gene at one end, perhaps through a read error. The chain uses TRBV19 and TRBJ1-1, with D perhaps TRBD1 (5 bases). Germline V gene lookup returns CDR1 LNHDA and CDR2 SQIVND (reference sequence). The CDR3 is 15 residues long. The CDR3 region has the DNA TGTGCCAGTAGTATAGGGGGGACGGAGAACACTGGAGCTTTCTTT. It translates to CASSIGGTENTGAFF. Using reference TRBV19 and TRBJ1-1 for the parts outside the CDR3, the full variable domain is DGGITQSPKYLFRKEGQNVTLSCEQNLNHDAMYWYRQDPGQGLRLIYYSQIVNDFQKGDIAEGYSVSREKKESFPLTVTSAQKNPTAFYLCASSIGGTENTGAFFGQGTRLTVV.

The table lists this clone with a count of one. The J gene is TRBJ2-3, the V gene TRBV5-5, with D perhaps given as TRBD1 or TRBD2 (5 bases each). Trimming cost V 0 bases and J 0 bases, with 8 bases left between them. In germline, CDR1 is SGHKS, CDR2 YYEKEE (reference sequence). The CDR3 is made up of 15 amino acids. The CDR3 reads CASSLGGASTDTQYF. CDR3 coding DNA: TGTGCCAGCAGCTTGGGAGGGGCAAGCACAGATACGCAGTATTTT.

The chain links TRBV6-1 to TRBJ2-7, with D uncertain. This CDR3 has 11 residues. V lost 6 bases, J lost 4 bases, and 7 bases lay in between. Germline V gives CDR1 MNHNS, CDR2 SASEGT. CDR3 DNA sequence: TGTGCCAGCAGCGACATTTACGAGCAGTACTTC. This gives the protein CASSDIYEQYF.

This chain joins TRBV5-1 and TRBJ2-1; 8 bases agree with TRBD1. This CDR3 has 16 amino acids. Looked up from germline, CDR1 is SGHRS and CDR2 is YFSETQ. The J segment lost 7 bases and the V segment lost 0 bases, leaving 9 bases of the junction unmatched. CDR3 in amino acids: CASSLATGGNLNEQFF. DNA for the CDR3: TGCGCCAGCAGCTTGGCCACAGGGGGGAACCTAAATGAGCAGTTCTTC.

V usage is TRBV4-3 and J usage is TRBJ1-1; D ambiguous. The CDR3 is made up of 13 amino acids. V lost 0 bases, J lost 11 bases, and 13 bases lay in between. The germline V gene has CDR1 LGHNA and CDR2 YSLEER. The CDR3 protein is CASSQEGISTAFF. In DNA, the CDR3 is TGCGCCAGCAGCCAAGAGGGTATTTCGACGGCTTTCTTT.

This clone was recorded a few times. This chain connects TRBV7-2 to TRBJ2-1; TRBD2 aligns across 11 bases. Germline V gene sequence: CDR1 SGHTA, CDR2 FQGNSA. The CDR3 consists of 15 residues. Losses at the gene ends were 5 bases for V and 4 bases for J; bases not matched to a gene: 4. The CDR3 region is CASSRASGGYNEQFF. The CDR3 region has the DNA TGTGCCAGCAGCCGAGCTAGCGGGGGGTACAATGAGCAGTTCTTC.

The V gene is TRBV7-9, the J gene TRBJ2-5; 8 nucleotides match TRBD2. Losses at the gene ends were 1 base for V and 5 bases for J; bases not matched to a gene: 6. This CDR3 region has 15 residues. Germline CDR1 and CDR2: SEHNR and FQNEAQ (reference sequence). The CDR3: CASSLEGTREETQYF. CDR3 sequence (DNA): TGTGCCAGCAGCTTAGAGGGGACTAGAGAGGAGACCCAGTACTTC.

CDR3 sequence reads: CASSITGQGFGYTF. DNA of the CDR3: TGTGCCAGCAGTATAACGGGACAGGGGTTCGGCTACACCTTC. The chain uses TRBV25-1 and TRBJ1-2; 10 nucleotides line up with TRBD1. CDR1 is MGHDK, CDR2 SYGVNS, per germline. V gave up 5 bases and J gave up 8 bases; unmatched junction bases: 8. The CDR3 has 14 residues.

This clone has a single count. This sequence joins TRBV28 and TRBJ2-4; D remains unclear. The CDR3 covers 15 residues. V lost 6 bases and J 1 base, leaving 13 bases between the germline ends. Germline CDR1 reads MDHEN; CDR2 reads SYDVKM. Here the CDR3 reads CASSQREKAKNIQYF. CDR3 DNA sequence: TGTGCCAGCAGCCAACGAGAAAAGGCCAAAAACATTCAGTACTTC.